This entry features one T cell receptor beta chain sequence. This sample is part of a study of blood T cell repertoires in COVID-19. On the study more broadly: The origin of the acute and convalescent COVID-19 samples was the United States, Italy and Spain. Nucleic acid was either cDNA or gDNA, and it came from T cells, B-cell-depleted T cells, or PBMCs.

The CDR3 has 16 residues. Looked up from germline, CDR1 is SGDLS and CDR2 is YYNGEE. Trimming cost V 4 bases and J 1 base; bases outside gene matches: 7. Authors' processing steps: Estimation of nucleated cell counts was performed using reference gene primer amplification. Clones were read by immunoSEQ multiplex PCR, and TCRdb kept only the in-frame ones, dropping some. The V and J calls and the clone size are those of that table, but D and trimming were determined from the DNA. The sample lists 170,000 or so clones, 90% occurring once. The material sequenced was peripheral blood. The source of this sequence is a man aged 50-60 years with acute or convalescent COVID-19. The chain carries TRBV9 and TRBJ2-3, with 9 nucleotides matching TRBD2. This chain's CDR3 is CASSPVLAGGTDTQYF. For the CDR3, the DNA is TGTGCCAGCAGCCCAGTACTAGCGGGCGGCACAGATACGCAGTATTTT.